This TCR beta chain was recovered during a study of T cells after yellow fever vaccination (dated by TCRdb to between 2018 and 2020). The study in broad terms: Libraries from fractions with low cell numbers were prepared with the SMART-Seq v4 Ultra Low Input RNA kit. Bulk PBMC replicates and cell subsets were isolated from blood drawn at multiple timepoints before and after both primary and secondary immunization. The cohort comprised two healthy male donors, one aged 18 to 30 and one aged 30 to 40 years. To follow T-cell clones before and after primary and booster YFV17D yellow fever vaccination, bulk TCR alpha and beta repertoires were sequenced over time. Study-wide findings and limitations: A small share of clonotypes was detected in both CD4 and CD8 compartments, with the overlap likely arising from convergent recombination. Because abundant contaminating clonotypes from the bulk population could be contained in FACS-sorted repertoires, computational filtering was required. Most clones expanded after primary vaccination (approximately 96% of CD4 and approximately 90% of CD8) were re-detected after the booster, suggesting that broad memory maintenance occurred. The secondary T-cell response was found to be weaker but faster than the primary response, with a peak reached on day 5 rather than on day 15. The study included only two donors, which limits how far the findings can be generalized.

Of note for this clonotype: Its antigen is not yet known. Base qualities are not recorded, but no much larger clone differs from it by a single base.

The meaning of the sample's treatment or condition label: live attenuated yellow fever vaccine strain. At every blood-draw timepoint, two biological replicates of bulk PBMCs were collected. A standard Ficoll-Paque protocol was used to isolate PBMCs from peripheral blood. TriZol was used to extract RNA from bulk PBMCs, CD4 and CD8 fractions, and dextramer-positive and dextramer-negative fractions. TCRdb records Illumina NovaSeq 6000 as the sequencer. TCR cDNA was synthesized by 5'RACE template switching, through which a universal primer site and unique molecular identifiers were introduced. Priming of cDNA synthesis was performed from both the TCR alpha and TCR beta constant segments. Libraries were amplified in two PCR steps, with sample barcodes and sequencing adapters added in the second step. Libraries were sequenced on Illumina HiSeq 2500 (2x100 bp) or NovaSeq (2x150 bp). Per the original workflow: MIGEC was used to demultiplex reads and collapse the reads into UMI consensus sequences, and MiXCR was used for V(D)J alignment. Clonotypes responding to the vaccine were identified with edgeR on replicate PBMC samples, with the criteria of FDR below 0.01 and a log2 fold change above 5 up to day 15. Each bulk clonotype received a CD4 or CD8 identity based on whether the sequenced CD4 or CD8 repertoire contained that clonotype at higher abundance. TCRdb passed the public sequencing reads through fastp at Q25 and MiXCR, retaining productive beta sequences. Here each entry gathers all rows of one CDR3 protein and keeps the most common genes and DNA. The V and J calls, along with clone size, are taken from TCRdb and not from the paper's own processing. The sample includes roughly 400,000 distinct CDR3 sequences, with around 20% observed a single time. Of the sample, roughly a sixth falls within the top ten clones.

The receptor's source is a man younger than 35 who received the YFV17D yellow fever vaccine. Source: PBMCs, taken before the yellow fever booster vaccination.

The CDR3 protein: CASIKLPSRGGELFF. The nucleotide sequence reads as follows: TGTGCCAGCATAAAACTCCCCTCCCGGGGCGGGGAGCTGTTTTTT. The rearranged chain carries TRBV2 and TRBJ2-2, with TRBD2 tentatively as D gene (5 bases match). V gives up 7 bases and J gives up 7 bases, and the segment between their germline ends measures 19 bases. Looking up the germline V gene yields CDR1 SNHLY and CDR2 FYNNEI. Inclusive of the bounding cysteine and phenylalanine, the CDR3 is 15 residues long. Only the CDR3 part of the read is kept: 45 bases, read in frame from the first base.